The rows below give T cell receptor beta chains drawn from one sample of a study of HIV-infected patients and healthy controls. TCRdb ran MiXCR on the 5' RACE reads and lists one entry per CDR3 protein. This sample yields roughly 18,000 distinct CDR3 sequences, of which around 17% are seen a single time; roughly 24% belongs to the top ten. The sample taken for sequencing was CD8+ T cells from blood. These receptors all stem from a human donor in good health. Both conserved end residues are part of each CDR3.

>TRBJ2-7|TRBV29-1
CSGVNGGEQYF
>TRBJ2-3|TRBV11-2
CASSLTGSTTDTQYF
>TRBJ1-1|TRBV20-1
CSARGGYVNTEAFF
>TRBJ2-7|TRBV29-1
CSVGDREIRTEQYF
>TRBJ2-7|TRBV19
CASTPTSGSSSYEQYF
>TRBJ2-6|TRBV15
CATSTGKLSGANVLTF
>TRBJ2-3|TRBV10-3
CAISLGETGTDTQYF
>TRBJ2-7|TRBV19
CASSIGPSYEQYF
>TRBJ2-7|TRBV5-4
CASSGYSSGSSYEQYF
>TRBJ2-2|TRBV6-2/TRBV6-3
CASSYTGAGELFF
>TRBJ1-6|TRBV2
CASSEEVPTGGGSPLHF
>TRBJ2-1|TRBV6-1
CASRGGNEQFF
>TRBJ2-5|TRBV7-3
CASSSVAGGPETQYF
>TRBJ2-7|TRBV7-9
CASSLAHGTDDEQYF
>TRBJ1-2|TRBV7-9
CASSSPGQILNYGYTF
>TRBJ2-7|TRBV7-9
CASSSWTGPSYEQYF
>TRBJ1-5|TRBV30
CAWSTDSNQPQHF
>TRBJ2-7|TRBV7-9
CASSLEDGRAYEQYF
>TRBJ2-3|TRBV9
CASSEQGTRADTQYF
>TRBJ2-3|TRBV6-5
CASSEFAGGDPYTQYF